What follows are 3 T cell receptor beta chains derived from one specimen sequenced in a study of T cell responses to AZD1222 COVID-19 vaccine. Here immunoSEQ multiplex PCR was the method, and the copy in TCRdb shows in-frame clones only, minus some. The data hold roughly 160,000 clones, with roughly 94% observed a single time. This specimen was peripheral blood, taken on day 0 of AZD1222 vaccination. The receptors stem from an adult in good health.

This chain connects TRBV2 to TRBJ2-7; 7 nucleotides line up with TRBD1. Germline V gene sequence: CDR1 SNHLY, CDR2 FYNNEI. V lost 5 bases and J lost 4; bases outside the gene matches: 8. The CDR3 sequence is 14 residues long. For the CDR3, the DNA is TGTGCCAGCAGTCCCCAGGGGGTGGGATACGAGCAGTACTTC. Protein sequence: CASSPQGVGYEQYF.

The genes are TRBV11-2 and TRBJ2-1; 7 positions agree with TRBD2. The V and J ends lost 1 base and 2 bases, in that order; junction bases with no gene match: 5. The CDR3 is 16 amino acids. Per germline, CDR1 SGHAT and CDR2 FQNNGV. The CDR3 region has the DNA TGTGCCAGCAGCTTAGTAGGAGGGACTACCTACAATGAGCAGTTCTTC. It specifies CASSLVGGTTYNEQFF.

The gene calls are TRBV5-6 and TRBJ1-2; TRBD1 matches 7 bases. The CDR3 is made up of 15 amino acids. V was pared by 0 bases and J by 0 bases, with 2 bases of the junction left unmatched. The V gene's germline CDR1 is SGHDT and CDR2 YYEEEE. The CDR3 region is CASSLGTGSNYGYTF. Here the CDR3 DNA reads TGTGCCAGCAGCTTGGGGACAGGATCTAACTATGGCTACACCTTC.